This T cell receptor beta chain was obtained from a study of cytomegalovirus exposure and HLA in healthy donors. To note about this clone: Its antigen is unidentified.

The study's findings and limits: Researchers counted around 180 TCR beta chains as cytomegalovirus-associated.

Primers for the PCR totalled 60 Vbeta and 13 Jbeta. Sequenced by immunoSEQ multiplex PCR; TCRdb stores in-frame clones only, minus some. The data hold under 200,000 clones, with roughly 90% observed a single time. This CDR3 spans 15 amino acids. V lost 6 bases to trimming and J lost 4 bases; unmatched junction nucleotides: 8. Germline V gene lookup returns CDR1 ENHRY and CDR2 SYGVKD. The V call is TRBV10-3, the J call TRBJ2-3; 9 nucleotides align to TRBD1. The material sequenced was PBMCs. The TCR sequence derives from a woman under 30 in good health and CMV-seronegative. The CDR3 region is CAISPGTGFPDTQYF. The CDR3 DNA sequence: TGTGCCATCAGCCCCGGGACAGGGTTTCCAGATACGCAGTATTTT.